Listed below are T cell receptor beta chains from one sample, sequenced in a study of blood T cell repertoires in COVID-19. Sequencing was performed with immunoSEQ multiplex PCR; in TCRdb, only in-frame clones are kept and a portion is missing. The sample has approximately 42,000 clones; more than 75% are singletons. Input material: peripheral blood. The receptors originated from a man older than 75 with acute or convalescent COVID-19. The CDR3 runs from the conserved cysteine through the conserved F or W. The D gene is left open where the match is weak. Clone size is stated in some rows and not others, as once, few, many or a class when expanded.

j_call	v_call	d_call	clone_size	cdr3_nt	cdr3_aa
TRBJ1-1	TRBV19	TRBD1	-	TGTGCCGCTCGGGACAGAATGAACACTGAAGCTTTCTTT	CAARDRMNTEAFF
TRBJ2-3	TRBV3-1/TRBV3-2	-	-	TGTGCCAGCAGCCAAGAGGGCCCCATAGATACGCAGTATTTT	CASSQEGPIDTQYF
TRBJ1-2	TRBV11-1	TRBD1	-	TGTGCCAGCAGAAGTACCGGGACAGGGAACTATGGCTACACCTTC	CASRSTGTGNYGYTF
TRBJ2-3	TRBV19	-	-	TGTGCCAGTAGTTCGGGGTTCAGGCCCTATACGCAGTATTTT	CASSSGFRPYTQYF
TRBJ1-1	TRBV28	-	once	TGTGCCAGCAGTTTGGCCGGGAGCTCCGAAGCTTTCTTT	CASSLAGSSEAFF
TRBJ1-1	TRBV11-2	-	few	TGTGCCAGCAGCTTAGACCGTTTCGCGGGAGAAACTGAAGCTTTCTTT	CASSLDRFAGETEAFF
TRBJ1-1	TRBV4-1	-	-	TGCGCCAGCAGGATCACCGCGGGGGTCAACACTGAAGCTTTCTTT	CASRITAGVNTEAFF
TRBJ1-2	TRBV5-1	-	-	TGCGCCAGCAGCTTGAGCGAGGGAGGGAACGGCTACACCTTC	CASSLSEGGNGYTF
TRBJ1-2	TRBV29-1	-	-	TGCAGCGTTGAGAGCTATAACTATGGCTACACCTTC	CSVESYNYGYTF
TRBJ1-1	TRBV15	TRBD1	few	TGTGCCACCAGCAGAGAACAGGGGGCGAACACTGAAGCTTTCTTT	CATSREQGANTEAFF
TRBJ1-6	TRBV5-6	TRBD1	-	TGTGCCAGCAGCTTGGCCGCAGGGGGCAACTATAATTCACCCCTCCACTTT	CASSLAAGGNYNSPLHF
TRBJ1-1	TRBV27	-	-	TGTGCCAGCAGCCTCCGGGGGGGGGTGAGCACTGAAGCTTTCTTT	CASSLRGGVSTEAFF
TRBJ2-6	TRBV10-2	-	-	TGCGCCAGCAGTGGGCGACCCGGGTCCCTTTCTGGGGCCAACGTCCTGACTTTC	CASSGRPGSLSGANVLTF
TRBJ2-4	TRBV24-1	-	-	TGTGCCACCAGTGATCCTAGGGGTCCGGTTGACATTCAGTACTTC	CATSDPRGPVDIQYF
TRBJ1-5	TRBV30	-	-	TGTGCCTGGAGTACCGGCCGCCCGGGTCAGCCCCAGCATTTT	CAWSTGRPGQPQHF
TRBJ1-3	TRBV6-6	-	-	TGTGCCAGCAGCCCTCGTCTGGGAAACACCATATATTTT	CASSPRLGNTIYF
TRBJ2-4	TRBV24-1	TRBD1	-	TGTGCCACCAGCGGCCGGGACAGGGCAAACATTCAGTACTTC	CATSGRDRANIQYF
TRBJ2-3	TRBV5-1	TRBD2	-	TGCGCCAGCAGGTTAGCGGGAGGAAGAGATACGCAGTATTTT	CASRLAGGRDTQYF
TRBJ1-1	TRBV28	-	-	TGTGCCAGCAGTTGGGTCACAGGGACTGAAGCTTTCTTT	CASSWVTGTEAFF
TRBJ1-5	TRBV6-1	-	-	TGTGCCAGCAGTGAAGCGCTAGGGTCGGGGGTGAGCAATCAGCCCCAGCATTTT	CASSEALGSGVSNQPQHF
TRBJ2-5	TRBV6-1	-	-	TGTGCCAGCAGTGAAGCGAGGTCGAACGGGGAGACCCAGTACTTC	CASSEARSNGETQYF
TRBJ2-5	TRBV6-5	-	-	TGTGCCAGCAGGGCAATAAGCCAAGAGACCCAGTACTTC	CASRAISQETQYF
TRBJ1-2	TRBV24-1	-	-	TGTGCCACCAGTGCCTTCTCGACAGGATTTAACTATGGCTACACCTTC	CATSAFSTGFNYGYTF
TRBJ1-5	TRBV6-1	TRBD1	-	TGTGCCAGCAGTGAAAGGGGGCCCTATCAGCCCCAGCATTTT	CASSERGPYQPQHF
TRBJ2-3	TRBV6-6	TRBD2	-	TGTGCCAGCAGTCCCTTCCTAGCGGCCGGTAGCACAGATACGCAGTATTTT	CASSPFLAAGSTDTQYF
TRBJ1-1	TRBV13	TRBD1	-	TGTGCCAGCAGCGTTGGACAGGGTTTGACTGAAGCTTTCTTT	CASSVGQGLTEAFF
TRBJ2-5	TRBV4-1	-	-	TGCGCCAGCAGCCGTCTACAGGGCGAGACCCAGTACTTC	CASSRLQGETQYF
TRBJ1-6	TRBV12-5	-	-	TGTGCTAGTGCCCTTGACAGCAGCAATTCACCCCTCCACTTT	CASALDSSNSPLHF
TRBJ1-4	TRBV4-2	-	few	TGTGCCAGCAGCCAAGGGGGTAATAGGGGGAATGAAAAACTGTTTTTT	CASSQGGNRGNEKLFF
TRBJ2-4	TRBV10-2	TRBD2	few	TGCGCCAGCAGTACTAGCGGTTACAGCGGGGACATTCAGTACTTC	CASSTSGYSGDIQYF
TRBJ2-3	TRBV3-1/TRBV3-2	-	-	TGTGCCAGCAGTTTCACAGGGCGCACAGATACGCAGTATTTT	CASSFTGRTDTQYF
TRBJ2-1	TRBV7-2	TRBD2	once	TGTGCCAGCAGCTCCGTACCGGGGGGGCCGGATGAGCAGTTCTTC	CASSSVPGGPDEQFF
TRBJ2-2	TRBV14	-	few	TGTGCCAGCAGCCAGACGGGGGTTTCCGGGGAGCTGTTTTTT	CASSQTGVSGELFF
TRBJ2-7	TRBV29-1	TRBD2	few	TGCAGCGTTGAAGCTTCGGGCGGGAGTCCACGGGAGCAGTACTTC	CSVEASGGSPREQYF
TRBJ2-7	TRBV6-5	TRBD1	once	TGTGCCAGTGCGACCGGGACAGGACCCTACGAGCAGTACTTC	CASATGTGPYEQYF
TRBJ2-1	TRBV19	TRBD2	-	TGTGCCAGTAGCGCCGGGACTAGTGCCTACAATGAGCAGTTCTTC	CASSAGTSAYNEQFF
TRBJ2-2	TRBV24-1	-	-	TGTGCCACCAGTGGTCGAGGGACCGGGGAGCTGTTTTTT	CATSGRGTGELFF
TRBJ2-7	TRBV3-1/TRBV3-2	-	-	TGTGCCAGCAGCCAAGATCTCCGGGAGCAGTACTTC	CASSQDLREQYF
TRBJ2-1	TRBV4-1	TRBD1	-	TGCGCCAGCAGCCCCTCTGGACAGGGGGCTCTGGGTGAGCAGTTCTTC	CASSPSGQGALGEQFF
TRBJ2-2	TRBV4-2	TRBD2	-	TGTGCCAGCAGCCAAGATGTCAGAAGCGGGAACGGGGAGCTGTTTTTT	CASSQDVRSGNGELFF
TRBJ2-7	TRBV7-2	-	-	TGTGCCAGCAGCCCATCGACGGGAGCTAGGTACTTC	CASSPSTGARYF
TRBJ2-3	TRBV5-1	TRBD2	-	TGCGCCAGCACTAAGTCCGGGACTAGCGGGGGCCTTAGCACAGATACGCAGTATTTT	CASTKSGTSGGLSTDTQYF
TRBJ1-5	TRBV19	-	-	TGTGCCAGTAGTATAGGGCAGGGGTTGATGGGCAATCAGCCCCAGCATTTT	CASSIGQGLMGNQPQHF
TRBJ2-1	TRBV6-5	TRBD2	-	TGTGCCAGCAGTCGACTAGCGGGAGGGCCGGTTGAGCAGTTCTTC	CASSRLAGGPVEQFF
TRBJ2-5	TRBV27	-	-	TGTGCCAGCAAGGACGGGGGACAAGAGACCCAGTACTTC	CASKDGGQETQYF
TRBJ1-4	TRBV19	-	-	TGTGCCAGTACCCCGGCAGGGGCGACTAATGAAAAACTGTTTTTT	CASTPAGATNEKLFF
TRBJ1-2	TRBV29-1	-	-	TGCAGCGTTGAACAGGGTATTACAGACTCCGGCTACACCTTC	CSVEQGITDSGYTF